The 5 T cell receptor beta chains given below trace back to one sample, sequenced in a study of blood T cell repertoires in COVID-19. Libraries were prepared by immunoSEQ multiplex PCR; TCRdb keeps only in-frame clonotypes and omits some of them. This sample has a few hundred thousand clones; about nine tenths occur once, and the top ten carry about 2.3%. Sequenced sample: peripheral blood. These receptors were obtained from a man between 18 and 29 years old with active or convalescent COVID-19.

The chain uses TRBV18 and TRBJ1-6; possibly TRBD1 for D (6 bases). The CDR3 contains 15 residues. Germline loops: CDR1 KGHSH, CDR2 LQKENI. Trimming left V 2 bases short and J 9 bases short, with 14 bases between. CDR3 coding DNA: TGTGCCAGCTCACCAGACAGGAGCACAGGTTCACCCCTCCACTTT. Translation: CASSPDRSTGSPLHF.

In DNA form, the CDR3 reads TGTGCCAGCAGCGCACTAGCGGGAGGGCGGAATGAGCAGTTCTTC. Translated, it gives CASSALAGGRNEQFF. The chain couples TRBV6-4 to TRBJ2-1; 13 bases fit TRBD2. The CDR3 is 15 amino acids. Germline CDR1 MRHNA, CDR2 SNTAGT. J gave up 7 bases and V 6 bases, and 6 bases lay outside the gene matches.

In its sample, this clone was seen once. The genes are TRBV21-1 and TRBJ2-7; the DNA was not used to check the table's D call, TRBD2. TRBV21-1 is flagged as a pseudogene. This CDR3 is built from 16 residues. The CDR3, as DNA: TGTGCCAGCAGCAATAATGGGTGGACTGACCCATACGAGCAGTACTTC. Protein product: CASSNNGWTDPYEQYF.

The CDR3 DNA follows: TGTGCCAGCAGCTTAGTCTTTGGCGGAGGGTACAATGAGCAGTTCTTC. Protein: CASSLVFGGGYNEQFF. This chain links TRBV7-9 with TRBJ2-1; maybe TRBD2 (6 bases). CDR3 length: 16 residues. From germline, CDR1 is SEHNR and CDR2 FQNEAQ (reference sequence). V was pared by 1 base and J by 4 bases, with 14 bases between. Drawing the rest from reference TRBV7-9 and TRBJ2-1, the complete variable domain is DTGVSQNPRHKITKRGQNVTFRCDPISEHNRLYWYRQTLGQGPEFLTYFQNEAQLEKSRLLSDRFSAERPKGSFSTLEIQRTEQGDSAMYLCASSLVFGGGYNEQFFGPGTRLTVL.

This chain links TRBV19 with TRBJ2-7; TRBD2 aligns across 10 bases. J lost 3 bases, V lost 5 bases, and 7 bases had no gene match. Per the germline V gene, CDR1 is LNHDA and CDR2 is SQIVND (reference sequence). This CDR3 region has 15 residues. CDR3 protein: CASSAPLAGNYEQYF. The CDR3 DNA sequence: TGTGCCAGTAGTGCACCACTAGCGGGGAACTACGAGCAGTACTTC.